A single sample is the source of the 8 T cell receptor beta chains below, sequenced in a study of identifying expanded T cells in peripheral blood (dated by TCRdb to the late 2010s). The receptor library was made with the immunoSEQ multiplex PCR assay. The table was pulled from immuneACCESS by TCRdb, which kept in-frame rearrangements only. Such tables lose some clones; where checked, under half of the loss comes from unresolved V genes, and the rest has no known cause. The sample table holds 120,000 or so clones, of which more than 80% were seen once. The ten largest clones add up to 2.5% to 4% of the sample. Input material: blood. The receptor source for this set is a person aged 18-69 years in good health.

This sequence joins TRBV7-8 and TRBJ1-5; D uncertain. From germline, CDR1 is SGHVS and CDR2 FQNEAQ. There are 15 residues in the CDR3. V was trimmed by 1 base and J by 0 bases, leaving 7 bases between them. The CDR3 region has the DNA TGTGCCAGCAGCTTAGGGGCATATAGCAATCAGCCCCAGCATTTT. Translation: CASSLGAYSNQPQHF.

The rearrangement links TRBV18 to TRBJ1-4; 9 bases agree with TRBD1. V shed 6 bases, J shed 0 bases, and the junction held 8 bases outside the gene matches. Germline V gene lookup returns CDR1 KGHSH and CDR2 LQKENI. The CDR3 runs to 17 residues. The CDR3 spells CASSRDRVVPTNEKLFF. CDR3 in DNA: TGTGCCAGCTCTCGGGACAGGGTTGTTCCAACTAATGAAAAACTGTTTTTT.

The rearrangement links TRBV5-1 to TRBJ2-2, with D possibly being TRBD1 or TRBD2 (6 bases each). The CDR3 loop spans 16 amino acids. Germline CDR1 is SGHRS and CDR2 is YFSETQ. The ends were cut back, 3 bases at V and 0 bases at J, with 12 bases in the middle. CDR3 loop: CASSSRRGTNTGELFF. CDR3 in DNA: TGCGCCAGCAGCTCACGGAGGGGGACGAACACCGGGGAGCTGTTTTTT.

A note on this clone: This specimen includes other DNA sequences encoding the same CDR3. The V call is TRBV2, the J call TRBJ1-1; D remains unclear. This CDR3 comprises 14 residues. V lost 3 bases, J lost 1 base, and 9 bases lay in between. CDR1 and CDR2 (germline): SNHLY, FYNNEI. CDR3 residues: CASSDRRRNTEAFF. CDR3 in DNA: TGTGCCAGCAGTGATAGGCGCAGGAACACTGAAGCTTTCTTT.

This clone appeared once. V and J are TRBV18 and TRBJ2-7; 7 positions agree with TRBD1. This CDR3 has 15 residues. Germline CDR1 is KGHSH and CDR2 is LQKENI. The J segment lost 3 bases and the V segment lost 0 bases, leaving 5 bases of the junction unmatched. In DNA form, the CDR3 reads TGTGCCAGCTCACCACCGGCGAGACAGGGCTACGAGCAGTACTTC. Translated, it gives CASSPPARQGYEQYF.

This clone was seen just once. V and J are TRBV7-9 and TRBJ2-3; 7 nucleotides agree with TRBD2. CDR1 is SEHNR and CDR2 is FQNEAQ in the germline V gene (reference sequence). This CDR3 region has 15 residues. The V gene end was trimmed by 5 bases and the J gene end by 2 bases; junction bases not matched to a gene: 7. CDR3 amino acids: CASSPPGLTTDTQYF. The CDR3 DNA is TGTGCCAGCAGCCCTCCGGGACTAACCACAGATACGCAGTATTTT.

This chain links TRBV11-3 with TRBJ2-3; 10 bases fit TRBD1. Germline V CDR1 and CDR2: SGHNT, YENEEA. J lost 10 bases, V lost 1 base, and 8 bases had no gene match. This CDR3 has 15 residues. DNA of the CDR3: TGTGCCAGCAGCTTAGGGGGACAGGGGATTCCGTCGCAGTATTTT. This codes for CASSLGGQGIPSQYF.

This CDR3 reads CASSIKDRVLRDTEAFF. For the CDR3, the DNA is TGTGCCAGTAGTATCAAGGACAGGGTGCTTCGGGACACTGAAGCTTTCTTT. This chain connects TRBV19 to TRBJ1-1; 8 positions agree with TRBD1. Germline lookup yields CDR1 LNHDA and CDR2 SQIVND (reference sequence). This CDR3 is 17 amino acids long. With V trimmed by 3 bases and J by 3 bases, 12 bases remained unmatched.